This T cell receptor beta chain was recorded in a study of graft-versus-host responses after intestinal transplantation. Study details: Isolated intestinal, liver-intestinal, or multivisceral transplants had been given to the recipients.

General observations from the study: GvH clones appeared in recipient marrow, some first in ileum or blood. Patients with graft-donor T cell macrochimerism had high graft-versus-host to host-versus-graft clonal ratios in allografts. Early post-transplant HvG declines tracked with peak circulating GvH clone levels.

Libraries were prepared by immunoSEQ multiplex PCR; TCRdb keeps only in-frame clonotypes and omits some of them. The sample shows more than 50,000 clones, roughly 89% of them seen only once. For this clone: The target antigen is unknown.

The specimen comprised PBMCs, sampled approximately four months after intestinal transplantation. This TCR was recovered from a human patient who received an intestinal transplant, so some T cells may come from the graft donor.

In DNA, the CDR3 is TGCGCCAGCAGCTTGGAACAGGGTGTCACTGAAGCTTTCTTT. Protein product: CASSLEQGVTEAFF. The chain recombines TRBV5-1 with TRBJ1-1; perhaps TRBD1 as D (6 bases). The germline V gene encodes CDR1 SGHRS and CDR2 YFSETQ. CDR3 length: 14 residues. V was trimmed by 0 bases and J by 4 bases, leaving 10 bases between them. Together with reference TRBV5-1 and TRBJ1-1, the CDR3 gives the full variable domain: KAGVTQTPRYLIKTRGQQVTLSCSPISGHRSVSWYQQTPGQGLQFLFEYFSETQRNKGNFPGRFSGRQFSNSRSEMNVSTLELGDSALYLCASSLEQGVTEAFFGQGTRLTVV.